This TCR beta chain was sequenced for a study of blood T cell repertoires in COVID-19. Study as a whole: Spain, Italy and the United States supplied samples that represented acute and convalescent COVID-19. T cells, B-cell-depleted T cells, or PBMCs provided the cDNA or gDNA that served as material.

As processed by the authors: Reference gene primer amplification gave estimated nucleated cell counts. Libraries were prepared by immunoSEQ multiplex PCR; TCRdb keeps only in-frame clonotypes and omits some of them. The DNA was the basis for D and trimming; V, J and clone size are from that table. The sample holds roughly 100,000 clones, approximately 80% seen once. This clone was seen once. Germline assignment: CDR1 MNHEY and CDR2 SMNVEV (reference sequence). The CDR3 contains 13 residues. The ends were cut back, 2 bases at V and 10 bases at J, with 14 bases in the middle. The source of this sequence is a woman aged 80 or older with active or convalescent COVID-19. This rearrangement joins TRBV27 to TRBJ1-2; a weak D match, TRBD1 (5 bases). The specimen sequenced was peripheral blood. The CDR3 spells CASSLLGGLDYTF. The DNA of the CDR3 is TGTGCCAGCAGTTTACTGGGGGGTCTGGACTACACCTTC.